The 21 T cell receptor beta chains presented below share a single source sample, sequenced in a study of T cells in Graves' hyperthyroidism and ophthalmopathy. Amplified TCR beta CDR3 regions derived from RNA transcripts. HTBI primers were used for first-round RT-PCR of the TCR CDR3. TCRdb re-called the multiplex PCR reads through MiXCR, storing one row per CDR3 protein. The table shows about 560,000 distinct CDR3 sequences, with approximately 15% occurring only once. The sample taken for sequencing was blood. These receptors all stem from a woman aged 18-29 years with Graves' hyperthyroidism.

The genes are TRBV2 and TRBJ2-4, with D uncertain. V shed 6 bases and J shed 6 bases, with 21 bases lying between them. The CDR3 length is 16 residues. Germline loops: CDR1 SNHLY, CDR2 FYNNEI. The CDR3 DNA reads TGTGCCAGCAGCGATCGGACCCCCCGGTTGGGAAACATTCAGTACTTC. Its translation is CASSDRTPRLGNIQYF.

Points on this clonotype: A much larger clone differs from this one at a single base, so this may be a read error. The chain employs TRBV2 and TRBJ1-2, with 9 bases matching TRBD1. V was pared by 6 bases and J by 1 base, with 3 bases of the junction left unmatched. The CDR3 runs 14 residues. Germline CDR1 SNHLY, CDR2 FYNNEI. CDR3 in DNA: TGTGCCAGCAGGGACAGGGGTGTTAACTATGGCTACACCTTC. Its translation is CASRDRGVNYGYTF.

This clonotype has ten or more counts. The rearrangement joins TRBV7-2 to TRBJ1-2; D is perhaps TRBD1 (6 bases). Germline CDR1 SGHTA, CDR2 FQGNSA. Trimming cost V 2 bases and J 4 bases, with 14 bases left between them. CDR3 length: 15 residues. This CDR3 is CASSLSGQRSYGYTF. The CDR3 nucleotides are TGTGCCAGCAGCTTATCCGGACAGAGATCCTATGGCTACACCTTC.

This clonotype was counted only a few times. This chain links TRBV24-1 with TRBJ2-2; TRBD2 matches 7 bases. This CDR3 is 17 amino acids long. Germline CDR1 KGHDR, CDR2 SFDVKD. The ends lost 4 bases at V and 2 bases at J; junction bases unmatched: 9. The CDR3 reads CATSETTGGLNTGELFF. The CDR3 DNA sequence: TGTGCCACCAGTGAAACAACGGGGGGACTAAACACCGGGGAGCTGTTTTTT.

This clonotype was counted many times. The chain combines TRBV29-1 with TRBJ2-3; weak D call: TRBD2 (6 bases). Looked up from germline, CDR1 is SQVTM and CDR2 is ANQGSEA. The V end lost 7 bases, the J end lost 1 base, and 12 bases lay between the germline ends. CDR3 length equals 13 residues. CDR3 amino acids: CSGGPSGTDTQYF. The CDR3 region has the DNA TGCAGCGGTGGACCTAGCGGCACAGATACGCAGTATTTT.

This clonotype was counted many times. This rearrangement joins TRBV20-1 to TRBJ2-3, with D unresolved. This CDR3 comprises 12 residues. The V gene's germline CDR1 is DFQATT and CDR2 SNEGSKA (reference sequence). CDR3 sequence: CSARPGTDTQYF. Here the CDR3 DNA reads TGCAGCGCCCGGCCGGGCACAGATACGCAGTATTTT.

This clonotype came up many times. The chain joins TRBV28 to TRBJ2-6; 7 nucleotides align to TRBD1. This CDR3 spans 22 amino acids. Germline lookup yields CDR1 MDHEN and CDR2 SYDVKM. J was trimmed by 0 bases and V by 3 bases; bases with no gene match: 20. This CDR3 is CASSFLPPDRPYPNSGANVLTF. CDR3 nucleotides: TGTGCCAGCAGTTTCCTCCCCCCGGACAGGCCTTACCCAAACTCTGGGGCCAACGTCCTGACTTTC.

This clonotype showed up just a few times. V is TRBV28 and J is TRBJ2-1, with D perhaps matching TRBD1 (5 bases). Trimming pared 4 bases from V and 3 bases from J, leaving 16 bases between. Germline CDR1 is MDHEN and CDR2 is SYDVKM. This CDR3 spans 16 amino acids. The CDR3 bases are TGTGCCAGCAGTTCAAGCCAGGGATGGGGCTACAATGAGCAGTTCTTC. Protein product: CASSSSQGWGYNEQFF.

The chain employs TRBV4-1 and TRBJ1-3; D is undetermined. Germline V gene sequence: CDR1 MGHRA, CDR2 YSYEKL. Trimming took off 0 bases at V and 0 bases at J, with 15 bases between the two ends. The CDR3 length is 18 residues. The CDR3 here is CASSQDWAREHSGNTIYF. The CDR3 DNA follows: TGCGCCAGCAGCCAAGATTGGGCCAGAGAACACTCTGGAAACACCATATATTTT.

This clonotype was observed a handful of times. The chain joins TRBV5-8 to TRBJ1-1; tentatively, D is TRBD1 (6 bases). Trimming left V 5 bases short and J 3 bases short, with 17 bases between. This CDR3 is 15 amino acids long. The germline CDR1 and CDR2 sequences are SGHTS and YDEGEE. The CDR3: CASRRGGFRDTEAFF. In DNA form, the CDR3 reads TGTGCCAGCAGAAGGGGGGGGTTTCGTGACACTGAAGCTTTCTTT.

This clonotype was found a few times. CDR3 residues: CASSLYGTSSTNEKLFF. CDR3 in DNA: TGTGCCAGCAGTTTATACGGCACATCCTCAACTAATGAAAAACTGTTTTTT. The chain carries TRBV28 and TRBJ1-4; D gene unclear. Trimming pared 1 base from V and 0 bases from J, leaving 12 bases between. The V gene's germline CDR1 is MDHEN and CDR2 SYDVKM. This CDR3 is built from 17 residues.

The chain uses TRBV28 and TRBJ1-1; TRBD1 might be the D (5 bases). This CDR3 has 18 amino acids. Germline V CDR1 and CDR2: MDHEN, SYDVKM. Trimming stripped 1 base from V and 0 bases from J, with 18 bases between. The CDR3 nucleotides read TGTGCCAGCAGTTTATTGGTTAGCGTGGGGACGGTGAACACTGAAGCTTTCTTT. It is translated as CASSLLVSVGTVNTEAFF.

This clonotype was found many times. The rearrangement links TRBV5-1 to TRBJ1-1; D remains ambiguous. CDR1 SGHRS and CDR2 YFSETQ come from the germline V gene. This CDR3 comprises 15 residues. The ends were cut back, 4 bases at V and 0 bases at J, with 13 bases in the middle. Here the CDR3 DNA reads TGCGCCAGCAGCCCTGGTTCGGCCCTGAACACTGAAGCTTTCTTT. Its protein product is CASSPGSALNTEAFF.

This clonotype came up a few times. The chain combines TRBV20-1 with TRBJ1-5; 7 bases fit TRBD1. V dropped 5 bases and J dropped 6; count of bases not matched to a gene: 7. The CDR3 length is 13 residues. Germline CDR1 reads DFQATT; CDR2 reads SNEGSKA (reference sequence). CDR3 in amino acids: CSAARGAGQPQHF. For the CDR3, the DNA is TGCAGTGCTGCCAGGGGGGCTGGTCAGCCCCAGCATTTT.

This sequence joins TRBV7-9 and TRBJ2-1, with 8 bases that match TRBD2. This CDR3 contains 14 residues. V trimming: 2 bases; J trimming: 10 bases; junction bases outside the gene matches: 7. Germline loops: CDR1 SEHNR, CDR2 FQNEAQ (reference sequence). This chain's CDR3 is CASSLFFGRGEQFF. CDR3 nucleotide sequence: TGTGCCAGCAGCTTATTTTTCGGGAGGGGCGAGCAGTTCTTC. Looking up the rest from reference TRBV7-9 and TRBJ2-1 gives the full variable domain: DTGVSQNPRHKITKRGQNVTFRCDPISEHNRLYWYRQTLGQGPEFLTYFQNEAQLEKSRLLSDRFSAERPKGSFSTLEIQRTEQGDSAMYLCASSLFFGRGEQFFGPGTRLTVL.

Ten or more counts support this clonotype. The chain links TRBV30 to TRBJ2-4; a possible D gene is TRBD1 (5 bases). CDR3 length: 12 amino acids. V dropped 0 bases and J dropped 7 bases, with 7 bases sitting between them. From germline, CDR1 is GTSNPN and CDR2 SVGIG (reference sequence). The CDR3 DNA reads as TGTGCCTGGAGTGTAGGGGCGAACATTCAGTACTTC. This sequence encodes CAWSVGANIQYF.

Points on this clonotype: The junction does not match germline at one end; this may be a read error. The genes are TRBV3-1 and TRBJ2-2; a weak D match, TRBD2 (5 bases). The germline V gene has CDR1 LGHDT and CDR2 YNNKEL (reference sequence). The CDR3 is 12 amino acids. The DNA for the CDR3 is TGTGCCAGCAGCCCCGGACCCGGGAAGCTGTTTTTT. Residues: CASSPGPGKLFF.

This clonotype showed up many times. The chain has TRBV7-9 and TRBJ1-2; D uncertain. Germline values: CDR1 SEHNR, CDR2 FQNEAQ (reference sequence). The CDR3 loop spans 19 amino acids. The V gene lost 5 bases and the J gene lost 0 bases, with 25 bases spanning the gap. CDR3 bases: TGTGCCAGCAGCGATCCACTCCGGACCTCCTCCGGAGCTAACTATGGCTACACCTTC. Amino acids: CASSDPLRTSSGANYGYTF.

The chain recombines TRBV14 with TRBJ1-1, with D unresolved. The CDR3 contains 13 residues. Germline V gene data show CDR1 as SGHDN and CDR2 as FVKESK. Trimming took off 2 bases at V and 3 bases at J, with 7 bases between the two ends. CDR3 DNA: TGTGCCAGCAGCCAATTAGAGGACACTGAAGCTTTCTTT. As protein: CASSQLEDTEAFF. Together with reference TRBV14 and TRBJ1-1, the CDR3 gives the full variable domain: EAGVTQFPSHSVIEKGQTVTLRCDPISGHDNLYWYRRVMGKEIKFLLHFVKESKQDESGMPNNRFLAERTGGTYSTLKVQPAELEDSGVYFCASSQLEDTEAFFGQGTRLTVV.

This clonotype was counted between two and nine times. This chain connects TRBV27 to TRBJ2-3; 8 bases line up with TRBD2. CDR1 is MNHEY and CDR2 is SMNVEV in the germline V gene (reference sequence). The CDR3 loop spans 14 amino acids. V trimming: 4 bases; J trimming: 4 bases; junction bases outside the gene matches: 4. The CDR3, as DNA: TGTGCCAGCAGTTGGACGGGAGGGGCAGATACGCAGTATTTT. Encoded protein: CASSWTGGADTQYF.

Many counts were recorded for this clonotype. The chain employs TRBV20-1 and TRBJ2-7; 8 nucleotides match TRBD1. CDR1 and CDR2 (germline): DFQATT, SNEGSKA (reference sequence). The CDR3 sequence is 14 residues long. The junction had 10 bases not matched to a gene; V was cut back by 6 bases and J by 3 bases. The CDR3 sequence is CSAANRGIVYEQYF. The CDR3 DNA sequence: TGCAGTGCGGCGAACAGGGGGATTGTCTACGAGCAGTACTTC.